The 6 T cell receptor beta chains below come from one sample, sequenced in a study of T cell repertoires in cytomegalovirus infection. TCRdb reprocessed the reads with MiXCR, giving one entry per CDR3 protein. This table holds hundreds of thousands of distinct CDR3 sequences, approximately 32% found once. The material sequenced was PBMCs. These receptors came from a human donor in good health (CMV status not recorded). Some clones in this sample may be carry-over from other donors' samples.

There are a few counts of this clonotype. This chain joins TRBV6-1 and TRBJ1-5; tentative D call: TRBD1 (6 bases). Trimming cost V 7 bases and J 2 bases, with 12 bases left between them. The CDR3 runs to 14 residues. Germline V gene lookup returns CDR1 MNHNS and CDR2 SASEGT. The CDR3 loop reads CASIWGAGNQPQHF. For the CDR3, the DNA is TGTGCCAGCATTTGGGGGGCAGGCAATCAGCCCCAGCATTTT.

Regarding this clonotype: The conserved phenylalanine or tryptophan is not found at the CDR3 terminus, so this likely reflects a read error. The V and J genes are TRBV4-1 and TRBJ2-7; TRBD1 matches 9 bases. This CDR3 has 17 amino acids. V lost 0 bases, J lost 7 bases, and 13 bases stayed unmatched. Germline CDR1 is MGHRA and CDR2 is YSYEKL. The CDR3 DNA is TGCGCCAGCAGCCAAGACGTCTCCGGACAGGGGACGGGAGAGCAGTACTTA. This codes for CASSQDVSGQGTGEQYL.

There are a few counts of this clonotype. V and J are TRBV5-4 and TRBJ2-2; TRBD1 matches 11 bases. Germline V gene data show CDR1 as SGHNT and CDR2 as YYREEE (reference sequence). The V segment lost 4 bases and the J segment 7 bases; nucleotides outside the gene matches: 6. There are 15 residues in the CDR3. CDR3 in DNA: TGTGCCAGCAGCCGGACAGGGGGCCAGGGCGGGGAGCTGTTTTTT. Translated: CASSRTGGQGGELFF.

This clonotype was found a few times. The chain has TRBV7-9 and TRBJ2-7, with TRBD2 matching over 7 bases. Germline V gives CDR1 SEHNR, CDR2 FQNEAQ (reference sequence). V shed 1 base and J 3 bases; nucleotides not matched to a gene: 6. This CDR3 is built from 15 residues. CDR3 region: CASSLEGGNVYEQYF. CDR3 DNA sequence: TGTGCCAGCAGCTTAGAGGGAGGGAATGTCTACGAGCAGTACTTC.

On this clonotype: Just one base apart from a much larger clone, this may be a read error. The chain has TRBV7-2 and TRBJ2-3, with a weak D call TRBD1 (6 bases). Germline CDR1 SGHTA, CDR2 FQGNSA. Trimming removed 4 bases from V and 3 bases from J, with 14 bases in between. The CDR3 is made up of 15 amino acids. CDR3 protein: CASSSQGVVTDTQYF. The CDR3, as DNA: TGTGCCAGCAGCTCACAGGGTGTAGTTACAGATACGCAGTATTTT.

This clonotype was seen a few times. This chain uses TRBV19 with TRBJ1-5; D not certain. Germline V gene data show CDR1 as LNHDA and CDR2 as SQIVND (reference sequence). Trimming stripped 7 bases from V and 0 bases from J, with 13 bases between. CDR3 size: 15 residues. The CDR3 DNA reads as TGTGCCAGTACCCTACCCGTAGGTAGCAATCAGCCCCAGCATTTT. It translates to CASTLPVGSNQPQHF.